Listed below are T cell receptor beta chains from one sample, sequenced in a study of CD8 T cells in Susac syndrome. TCRdb passed the immunoSEQ multiplex PCR reads through MiXCR, listing each CDR3 protein once. In the table there are around 130,000 distinct CDR3 sequences, over 90% of which are singletons. Input material: CD4+ T cells from PBMCs. The receptors were gathered from a human donor with Susac syndrome. The conserved cysteine and the conserved F or W are not part of the CDR3 here. The D gene is left open where the match is weak.

V gene	D gene	J gene	CDR3 protein
TRBV11-1	TRBD1	TRBJ1-1	ASSRRSGGRGTEAF
TRBV6-6	.	TRBJ1-2	ASSLQGDYGYT
TRBV30	TRBD2	TRBJ2-1	AWVQWGGSNIEQF
TRBV19	.	TRBJ2-7	ASSKPGFSYEQY
TRBV20-1	.	TRBJ1-5	SASRDLNQPQH
TRBV6-6	.	TRBJ2-1	ASSKQGLHYNEQF
TRBV7-9	TRBD1	TRBJ2-5	ASSLWGQGLGGTQY
TRBV18	.	TRBJ2-5	ASSPREDQETQY
TRBV29-1	TRBD2	TRBJ2-2	SAGTSGSKVGELF
TRBV29-1	.	TRBJ2-3	SVKVSGTTDTQY
TRBV5-1	.	TRBJ2-3	ASSLDGSASTDTQY
TRBV5-1	.	TRBJ1-1	ASSFDQSTEAF
TRBV3-1	.	TRBJ2-1	ASSPRRALYNEQF
TRBV5-1	.	TRBJ1-1	ASSQDSPQNTEAF
TRBV5-6	.	TRBJ1-2	ASSLGAGPYGYT
TRBV14	TRBD2	TRBJ2-1	ASSQVWSSGPNEQF
TRBV5-1	.	TRBJ2-1	ASSLVERTASYNEQF
TRBV20-1	.	TRBJ1-5	SARTGIQPQH
TRBV20-1	.	TRBJ2-3	SASSGEGQY
TRBV5-4	.	TRBJ2-7	ASSLIRRKDEQY
TRBV4-2	TRBD1	TRBJ1-2	ASIRDREDPNYGYT
TRBV7-8	TRBD2	TRBJ2-2	ASRRASGSPGELF
TRBV2	.	TRBJ2-1	ASSGRVEQF
TRBV2	TRBD1	TRBJ1-5	ASSAGGASQPQH
TRBV9	TRBD2	TRBJ2-3	ASSVTQREGDTQY
TRBV20-1	.	TRBJ2-5	SAAQGAGETQY